Listed below are T cell receptor beta chains from one sample, sequenced in a study of blood T cell repertoires in COVID-19. Profiling relied on immunoSEQ multiplex PCR, and the TCRdb table lists in-frame clones only, not all of them. Of under 350,000 clones detected, around 89% appear once; the ten largest clones hold 4.6%. The sequencing input was peripheral blood. Source of these receptors: a man aged 35-49 years with acute or convalescent COVID-19. Each CDR3 is given with its conserved first and last residue. The D gene is left open where the match is weak. Not every row has a clone size; where given, it reads once, few, many or a size class.

v_call: TRBV2
d_call: TRBD1
clone_size: .
j_call: TRBJ2-7
cdr3_aa: CASSFRDRGSYEQYF
cdr3_nt: TGTGCCAGCAGTTTCCGGGACAGGGGCTCCTACGAGCAGTACTTC

v_call: TRBV5-1
d_call: TRBD2
clone_size: .
j_call: TRBJ2-1
cdr3_aa: CASSLSGGPDEQFF
cdr3_nt: TGCGCCAGCAGCTTATCGGGGGGGCCGGATGAGCAGTTCTTC

v_call: TRBV6-5
d_call: .
clone_size: once
j_call: TRBJ2-7
cdr3_aa: CASSSYFGGSYEQYF
cdr3_nt: TGTGCCAGCAGTTCTTACTTCGGGGGCTCCTACGAGCAGTACTTC

v_call: TRBV6-4
d_call: TRBD1
clone_size: .
j_call: TRBJ1-1
cdr3_aa: CASRILDRENTEAFF
cdr3_nt: TGTGCCAGCAGGATCCTGGACAGGGAGAACACTGAAGCTTTCTTT

v_call: TRBV5-1
d_call: .
clone_size: few
j_call: TRBJ1-2
cdr3_aa: CASSRTAVSDYGYTF
cdr3_nt: TGCGCCAGCAGCCGAACAGCCGTTTCGGACTATGGCTACACCTTC

v_call: TRBV15
d_call: TRBD1
clone_size: .
j_call: TRBJ2-1
cdr3_aa: CATSRGGTGIGNEQFF
cdr3_nt: TGTGCCACCAGCAGAGGAGGGACAGGGATTGGGAATGAGCAGTTCTTC

v_call: TRBV3-1/TRBV3-2
d_call: .
clone_size: once
j_call: TRBJ1-1
cdr3_aa: CASSRRGGNTEAFF
cdr3_nt: TGTGCCAGCAGCCGGAGAGGGGGGAACACTGAAGCTTTCTTT

v_call: TRBV5-1
d_call: .
clone_size: .
j_call: TRBJ1-1
cdr3_aa: CASSFGGANRETEAFF
cdr3_nt: TGCGCCAGCAGCTTCGGGGGGGCCAACAGGGAAACTGAAGCTTTCTTT

v_call: TRBV10-3
d_call: TRBD1
clone_size: .
j_call: TRBJ1-6
cdr3_aa: CAISSGTGSLSYNSPLHF
cdr3_nt: TGTGCCATCAGTTCCGGGACAGGGAGCCTCTCCTATAATTCACCCCTCCACTTT

v_call: TRBV5-8
d_call: .
clone_size: .
j_call: TRBJ2-6
cdr3_aa: CATQMRGSGANVLTF
cdr3_nt: TGTGCCACCCAGATGAGAGGCTCTGGGGCCAACGTCCTGACTTTC